This TCR beta chain comes out of a study of cytomegalovirus exposure and HLA in healthy donors. This CDR3 has 15 amino acids. V was shortened by 4 bases and J by 3 bases, with 16 bases between the two germline ends. Germline CDR1 and CDR2: SGHTA and FQGNSA. Primers for the PCR totalled 60 Vbeta and 13 Jbeta. Per the original data handling: It was a later analysis that counted some 80 million unique TCR beta chains, of which roughly 10 million were shared. Data came from immunoSEQ multiplex PCR; TCRdb stores just in-frame clones and leaves some out. The D gene and trimming were derived from the DNA, and the V and J assignments and clone size from that table. The table includes around 64,000 clones, 75% to 80% detected once. The table lists this clone with a few counts. Its antigen is not known. Notes on the study in general: Association of a missense DCLRE1C variant with TCR beta V- and J-gene trimming was reported in a later analysis.

The rearrangement links TRBV7-2 to TRBJ2-7, with a possible D match to TRBD2 (6 bases). The sequenced sample was PBMCs. The TCR sequence derives from a man aged 18 to 30 in good health and CMV-seropositive. In DNA form, the CDR3 reads TGTGCCAGCAGCTCAAACGGGAGCCCCATCTACGAGCAGTACTTC. Translating gives CASSSNGSPIYEQYF.